This TCR beta chain was obtained from a study of T cells in Graves' hyperthyroidism and ophthalmopathy. Researchers amplified the TCR beta CDR3 regions from RNA transcripts. First-round RT-PCR with HTBI primers amplified the TCR CDR3 region. TCRdb re-analysed the multiplex PCR reads in MiXCR, keeping a single row per CDR3 protein. The sample lists around 430,000 distinct CDR3 sequences, 14% to 15% seen once, with 32% in the top ten. CDR1 and CDR2 (germline): LNHDA, SQIVND (reference sequence). V lost 4 bases and J 5 bases, leaving 12 bases between the germline ends. The CDR3 sequence is 14 residues long.

The chain combines TRBV19 with TRBJ1-5, with TRBD1 as a possible D gene (6 bases). The TCR sequence derives from a woman aged 30 to 39 with Graves' hyperthyroidism. The sequenced material came from blood. The CDR3 is CASSKTGGHQPQHF. The CDR3 nucleotides read TGTGCCAGTAGTAAGACAGGAGGGCATCAGCCCCAGCATTTT.